A selection of T cell receptor beta chains follows, all from one sample in a study. In TCRdb, the 5' RACE reads were re-called with MiXCR into one record per CDR3 protein. The repertoire holds 35,000 to 45,000 distinct CDR3 sequences, with 22% as singletons. Sequencing was carried out using Tregs sorted from a lymph node. These receptors were taken from a female donor with breast cancer. Each CDR3 is given with its conserved first and last residue. Fields, in order: J gene, V gene, clone size, D gene, CDR3 protein, CDR3 DNA. The D gene is left open where the match is weak. Only some rows state a clone size, as once, few, many or a class for expanded clones.

j_call: TRBJ2-1; v_call: TRBV15; clone_size: few; d_call: NA; cdr3_aa: CATSRGELGVVDEQFF; cdr3_nt: TGTGCCACCAGCAGAGGGGAGCTCGGAGTGGTGGATGAGCAGTTCTTC
j_call: TRBJ2-7; v_call: TRBV20-1; clone_size: many; d_call: NA; cdr3_aa: CSATKEYEQYF; cdr3_nt: TGCAGTGCTACCAAGGAGTACGAGCAGTACTTC
j_call: TRBJ1-1; v_call: TRBV12-3/TRBV12-4; clone_size: few; d_call: NA; cdr3_aa: CASSLIVNTEAFF; cdr3_nt: TGTGCCAGCAGTTTAATTGTGAACACTGAAGCTTTCTTT
j_call: TRBJ1-5; v_call: TRBV12-3/TRBV12-4; clone_size: few; d_call: NA; cdr3_aa: CAGSQVLLGDQPQHF; cdr3_nt: TGTGCCGGCAGTCAGGTCCTCCTCGGGGATCAGCCCCAGCATTTT
j_call: TRBJ2-7; v_call: TRBV18; clone_size: few; d_call: NA; cdr3_aa: CASSPPDQGGRDEQYF; cdr3_nt: TGTGCCAGCTCACCACCGGACCAGGGGGGGAGAGACGAGCAGTACTTC
j_call: TRBJ2-2; v_call: TRBV7-2; clone_size: NA; d_call: NA; cdr3_aa: CASSLAWPGELFF; cdr3_nt: TGTGCCAGCAGCTTAGCCTGGCCCGGGGAGCTGTTTTTT
j_call: TRBJ1-2; v_call: TRBV7-9; clone_size: few; d_call: TRBD1; cdr3_aa: CASRPQGARGYGYTF; cdr3_nt: TGTGCCAGCAGACCTCAGGGGGCTCGTGGCTATGGCTACACCTTC
j_call: TRBJ2-1; v_call: TRBV25-1; clone_size: NA; d_call: TRBD2; cdr3_aa: CASRAGGYNEQFF; cdr3_nt: TGTGCCAGCAGGGCGGGAGGGTATAATGAGCAGTTCTTC
j_call: TRBJ1-1; v_call: TRBV20-1; clone_size: NA; d_call: NA; cdr3_aa: CSARDGTANTEAFF; cdr3_nt: TGCAGTGCTAGAGATGGGACCGCGAACACTGAAGCTTTCTTT
j_call: TRBJ2-2; v_call: TRBV20-1; clone_size: few; d_call: NA; cdr3_aa: CSAWAGSATGELFF; cdr3_nt: TGCAGTGCTTGGGCAGGGTCCGCCACCGGGGAGCTGTTTTTT
j_call: TRBJ1-4; v_call: TRBV6-1; clone_size: few; d_call: NA; cdr3_aa: CASSPPSEKLFF; cdr3_nt: TGTGCCAGCAGTCCTCCCAGCGAAAAACTGTTTTTT
j_call: TRBJ2-2; v_call: TRBV5-1; clone_size: many; d_call: TRBD2; cdr3_aa: CASSLGPSGSNTGELFF; cdr3_nt: TGCGCCAGCAGCTTGGGCCCTAGCGGGAGTAACACCGGGGAGCTGTTTTTT
j_call: TRBJ1-4; v_call: TRBV7-9; clone_size: few; d_call: NA; cdr3_aa: CASSSQGGPGIF; cdr3_nt: TGTGCCAGCAGCAGCCAAGGAGGGCCTGGGATTTTT
j_call: TRBJ2-3; v_call: TRBV4-1; clone_size: NA; d_call: NA; cdr3_aa: CASSQEGHRADTQYF; cdr3_nt: TGCGCCAGCAGCCAAGAAGGCCACAGGGCAGACACGCAGTATTTT
j_call: TRBJ1-2; v_call: TRBV7-3; clone_size: many; d_call: TRBD1; cdr3_aa: CASSSDRETDGYTF; cdr3_nt: TGTGCCAGCAGCTCGGACAGGGAGACAGATGGCTACACCTTC
j_call: TRBJ2-5; v_call: TRBV27; clone_size: many; d_call: NA; cdr3_aa: CASRLGSQETQYF; cdr3_nt: TGTGCCAGCCGATTGGGCAGCCAAGAGACCCAGTACTTC
j_call: TRBJ2-1; v_call: TRBV5-1; clone_size: NA; d_call: TRBD2; cdr3_aa: CASSAGGLSYNEQFF; cdr3_nt: TGCGCCAGCAGTGCGGGGGGCCTCTCCTACAATGAGCAGTTCTTC
j_call: TRBJ1-1; v_call: TRBV5-1; clone_size: few; d_call: NA; cdr3_aa: CASSWTANTEAFF; cdr3_nt: TGCGCCAGCAGCTGGACAGCGAACACTGAAGCTTTCTTT
j_call: TRBJ2-7; v_call: TRBV11-2; clone_size: NA; d_call: NA; cdr3_aa: CASSHQGRTYEQYF; cdr3_nt: TGCGCCAGCAGCCACCAGGGACGGACCTACGAGCAGTACTTC
j_call: TRBJ2-7; v_call: TRBV7-9; clone_size: few; d_call: NA; cdr3_aa: CASSLGRGERTYEQYF; cdr3_nt: TGTGCCAGCAGCTTAGGAAGGGGGGAGCGTACCTACGAGCAGTACTTC
j_call: TRBJ2-6; v_call: TRBV20-1; clone_size: few; d_call: NA; cdr3_aa: CSARVGGANVLTF; cdr3_nt: TGCAGTGCTAGAGTCGGCGGGGCCAACGTCCTGACTTTC
j_call: TRBJ2-7; v_call: TRBV9; clone_size: few; d_call: NA; cdr3_aa: CASSVVDGYEQYF; cdr3_nt: TGTGCCAGCAGCGTAGTGGATGGCTACGAGCAGTACTTC
j_call: TRBJ2-1; v_call: TRBV12-3/TRBV12-4; clone_size: NA; d_call: NA; cdr3_aa: CASSINEQLF; cdr3_nt: TGTGCCAGCAGTATCAATGAGCAGCTCTTC
j_call: TRBJ2-6; v_call: TRBV3-1; clone_size: once; d_call: NA; cdr3_aa: CASSQEISSGSGVNVLTF; cdr3_nt: TGTGCCAGCAGCCAAGAAATATCCTCCGGTTCTGGGGTCAACGTCCTGACTTTC
j_call: TRBJ2-7; v_call: TRBV7-8; clone_size: NA; d_call: TRBD2; cdr3_aa: CASTEGGGSYEQYF; cdr3_nt: TGTGCCAGCACCGAGGGCGGGGGCTCCTACGAGCAGTACTTC
j_call: TRBJ2-2; v_call: TRBV7-9; clone_size: many; d_call: NA; cdr3_aa: CASSFESSAGELFF; cdr3_nt: TGTGCCAGCAGCTTCGAATCATCTGCCGGGGAGCTGTTTTTT
j_call: TRBJ2-2; v_call: TRBV27; clone_size: many; d_call: NA; cdr3_aa: CASSFGGTGELFF; cdr3_nt: TGTGCCAGCAGTTTTGGAGGGACCGGGGAGCTGTTTTTT
j_call: TRBJ1-1; v_call: TRBV30; clone_size: many; d_call: NA; cdr3_aa: CAWRPQLNTEAFF; cdr3_nt: TGTGCCTGGCGCCCTCAGTTGAACACTGAAGCTTTCTTT
j_call: TRBJ2-1; v_call: TRBV9; clone_size: NA; d_call: NA; cdr3_aa: CASSVADNEQFF; cdr3_nt: TGTGCCAGCAGCGTAGCCGACAATGAGCAGTTCTTC
j_call: TRBJ2-2; v_call: TRBV7-3; clone_size: NA; d_call: NA; cdr3_aa: CASSLMAKNTGELFF; cdr3_nt: TGTGCCAGCAGCTTAATGGCCAAGAACACCGGGGAGCTGTTTTTT